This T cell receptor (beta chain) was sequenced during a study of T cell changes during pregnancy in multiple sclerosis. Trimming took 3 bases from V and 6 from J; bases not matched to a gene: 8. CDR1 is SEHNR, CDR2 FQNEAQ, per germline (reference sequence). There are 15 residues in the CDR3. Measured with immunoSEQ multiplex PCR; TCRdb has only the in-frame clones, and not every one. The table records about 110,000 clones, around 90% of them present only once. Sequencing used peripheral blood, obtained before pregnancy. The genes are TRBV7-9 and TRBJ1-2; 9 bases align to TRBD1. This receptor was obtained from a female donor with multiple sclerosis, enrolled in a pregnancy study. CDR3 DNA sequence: TGTGCCAGCAGCTTCGCCCATCGACAGGGGGATGGCTACACCTTC. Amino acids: CASSFAHRQGDGYTF.